What follows describes a single T cell receptor (beta chain). This clone's antigen is unknown. The sample holds no much larger clone one base away, and base qualities are not on file. The sample has other DNA sequences that encode this CDR3 too. These data are taken from a study of cytomegalovirus exposure and HLA in healthy donors (dated by TCRdb to 2016 to 2017). In the study overall: An earlier analysis of roughly 500 of the donors reported 276 Gb of sequence data and 95 million to 130 million unique TCR beta sequences obtained from roughly 180 million T cells. Around 330 gigabases of sequencing data and approximately 92 million unique TCR sequences made up an early release that covered 640 HLA-typed donors. Of the 300 to 500 genotyped donors, 75% to 85% were placed in the genetic ancestry cluster associated with self-reported Caucasian donors. The aim of the study was to test whether cataloging public T cell receptors could identify signatures of past pathogen exposure. The study profiled the T cell repertoires of hundreds of subjects by immunosequencing and related them to cytomegalovirus serostatus. A separate validation cohort of roughly 110 different subjects was used in addition to the 666-subject first cohort. The study combined high-throughput TCR immunosequencing, statistical association of individual TCRs with disease status, and machine learning to predict cytomegalovirus infection status. In a later analysis, previously published TCR beta repertoires from 666 donors were re-analyzed and high-resolution HLA genotyping was added so that TCR occurrence patterns could be studied. Rather than using new phenotypic data, the later analysis identified candidate immune exposures from TCR beta sequences and from how often those sequences occurred across donors. An earlier analysis of roughly 600 of the donors used high-throughput TCR beta sequencing to judge whether each TCR beta V gene segment behaved as functional or pseudogenic. Donor age, sex, ethnicity and CMV serostatus were compiled together with the repertoire data. In a later genetic analysis, genome-wide SNP genotypes for about three fifths of the roughly 670 donors were used, and that subset was treated as a discovery cohort. All discovery cohort repertoires had been generated using a single sequencing platform. Both class I and class II loci were covered by HLA typing, at four-digit resolution. The number of typed donors differed by locus: about 629-640 for A, B, C, DRB1 and DQB1; 500 to 550 for DQA1; fewer than 610 for DPA1; and around 490 for DPB1. A handful of DR-DQ haplotypes were handled as single units for association and clustering because linkage in the cohort was strong. On average, roughly 200,000 unique TCR beta nucleotide sequences were sequenced per donor among 398 genotyped donors of the cohort, with roughly 19% of those sequences being non-productive. Study-level results and caveats: In a later analysis, HLA-associated TCR beta chains showed more clonal expansion and lower generation probabilities than non-associated chains that were equally common. A total of 150 or so TCR beta chains were listed by the study as associated with cytomegalovirus. When HLA alleles, especially DR and DQ, strongly co-occurred, attributing TCR associations to individual alleles was difficult. Sequencing depth was assumed to be roughly uniform across donors in the presence/absence analyses, though that assumption may not hold. For the cohort, immune exposure information was limited to CMV serostatus. Because HLA typing was unavailable for some donors at each locus, only the typed subset was used in association tests. A further reported finding was that TCR beta sequences accurately predicted the HLA-A and HLA-B alleles for most subjects in the first cohort. The earlier analysis of some 540 of the donors excluded roughly 16 rarely observed V segments, including chromosome 9 orphons, because counts were too low. Most TCR sequences were observed very rarely across donors, whereas some public TCRs were present in many individuals. The authors suggested that the approach could potentially be extended to other disease states and immunological phenotypes. In vitro tests confirmed that a few of the cytomegalovirus-associated TCR beta chains recognize cytomegalovirus antigens. Linkage disequilibrium might explain the correlated functional status among segregating V segments, but an unknown experimental factor could not be excluded. A later analysis found that TCR association rates varied across HLA loci, with DRB1 alleles showing the most associated TCRs and HLA-C alleles the fewest. At a false discovery rate of 0.05, a later analysis linked fewer than 20,000 TCR beta sequences to specific HLA alleles. A later genetic analysis reported fewer N-insertions in productive TCRs among donors in an Asian-associated ancestry cluster than the roughly 700-donor mean. The cohort was sequenced for TCR beta chains only, and without alpha or paired-chain data the features that could be detected were limited. In a later analysis, most CMV-associated TCR beta chains were found to appear HLA-restricted, with HLA associations seemingly driven largely by CMV exposure. An association between a missense DCLRE1C variant and V-gene and J-gene trimming of TCR beta chains was found in a later genetic analysis and replicated in an independent cohort. The sequencing pipeline was judged likely to have produced a cluster of highly shared sequence variants as a technical artifact. The classifier was reported to diagnose cytomegalovirus status with high specificity and sensitivity in both the original cohort and the validation cohort. Several of the top co-occurrence clusters appeared to be linked to parvovirus B19, influenza, CMV and Epstein-Barr virus, according to a later analysis. An earlier analysis of 587 of the donors showed that most TCR beta V segments appeared in productive rearrangements either about 87% or about 30% of the time, which broadly matched IMGT annotations.

The cohort consisted of 600 to 750 healthy bone marrow donors. Cohort members were all nominally healthy when sampled, although unrecorded immune exposures were likely present. The donor was CMV seropositive and was included in the group of approximately 300 seropositive cohort members. Every donor gave a peripheral blood sample, and the peripheral blood mononuclear cells from that sample were used for TCR beta sequencing. The Qiagen DNeasy Blood Extraction Kit was used to extract genomic DNA from the blood cell samples. The method was the immunoSEQ multiplex PCR assay. A mixture of 60 forward primers for TCR Vbeta segments and 13 reverse primers for TCR Jbeta segments was used in the multiplex PCR. The CDR3 region of rearranged TCR beta genes was amplified from genomic DNA by a multiplex PCR assay. The amplified TCR beta libraries were sequenced on the Illumina HiSeq System as 87-base-pair reads. Regarding the original processing steps: Across the 640 or so repertoires, a later analysis counted some 80 million unique TCR beta chains, 9.5 million to 12 million of which were shared by at least two donors. To remove PCR and sequencing errors, raw reads were error-corrected and collapsed into unique sequences using a nearest-neighbor algorithm that merged closely related sequences. To assign V, D and J gene segments, CDR3 sequences were aligned to IMGT reference sequences. For a sequence to be retained, at least a six-nucleotide match to both a V gene segment and a J gene segment was required. A rearrangement was called productive if the CDR3 had no stop codons and remained in frame with V and J, and every other rearrangement was called non-productive. Following IMGT convention, CDR3 was defined as the stretch from the second conserved V-encoded cysteine to the conserved J-encoded phenylalanine. Sequences without an unambiguous match to a single V gene segment were excluded from the earlier analysis of a few hundred of the donors. In an earlier analysis of approximately 550 of the donors, V segments were called functional above 56.7% productive rearrangements and were called segregating when the between-donor standard deviation exceeded 5%. A statistical classification framework was developed to diagnose cytomegalovirus status using the catalog of TCR beta chain sequences. In a later analysis, TCR nucleotide sequences were compared against IMGT/GENE-DB human TR gene sequences so that V and J genes could be assigned. A later analysis assigned CDR3 sequences and most-parsimonious VDJ recombination scenarios with the TCRdist pipeline. In a later analysis, each TCR beta chain was defined by its CDR3 amino acid sequence together with its V-gene family, and reads lacking a unique V-gene family were excluded. In a later analysis, 450 to 600 highly shared, low-generation-probability nucleotide sequences were removed to address suspected cross-contamination and a sequencing artifact. In a later analysis, a clonal expansion index was calculated for each public chain from normalized within-repertoire ranks of inferred template counts. A later analysis computed generation probabilities with a VDJ recombination model fitted to out-of-frame rearrangements, and checked the results against IGoR. Hypergeometric tests were used in a later analysis to score TCR-TCR, TCR-HLA and TCR-CMV co-occurrence, with a repertoire-size bias correction applied to the TCR pairs. A later analysis estimated false discovery rates by permuting HLA or CMV assignments 20 times. In a later analysis, co-occurring TCRs were grouped with DBSCAN, and TCRdist sequence similarity was added when clustering was performed within HLA-allele-positive subsets. For co-occurrence clustering, repertoires with fewer than 30,000 or more than 120,000 public chains were excluded, along with four or five repertoires with anomalous nucleotide sharing. In its TCRdb copy, this immuneACCESS table keeps in-frame sequences only and misses some clones. Where compared with another copy, unresolved V genes explain less than half of these, and the others have no known cause. That table gives V, J and clone size, and the DNA gave D and trimming. The table for this sample lists about 91,000 clones; just under 80% of them were counted only once. Of the sample, approximately 4.7% is held by the ten largest clones.

Material for sequencing was PBMCs. This sequence was found in a male donor in good health and CMV-seropositive.

The DNA sequence follows: TGTGCTAGTGGCAGAAGACAGGGGGACACTGAAGCTTTCTTT. Translated, this is CASGRRQGDTEAFF. The chain couples TRBV12-5 to TRBJ1-1; 9 bases in between match TRBD1. Trimming leaves V shorter by 6 bases and J shorter by 3 bases, with the junction holding 5 bases beyond the gene matches. Reading the germline V gene gives CDR1 LGHNT and CDR2 FRNRAP. The CDR3 numbers 14 residues from cysteine through phenylalanine. Only the CDR3 DNA stays, 42 bases, in frame from base 1.